What follows are 14 T cell receptor beta chains derived from one specimen sequenced in a study of identical twins. TCRdb recomputed calls from the 5' RACE reads with MiXCR, one row per CDR3 protein. The repertoire holds 1.5 million or so distinct CDR3 sequences, with around a third as singletons. Sequencing was done on a sample of cord blood. The receptors were sampled from a newborn girl in good health.

This clonotype was detected only a few times. V and J are TRBV6-2 or TRBV6-3 and TRBJ2-7, with 9 positions matching TRBD1. V shed 6 bases and J 5 bases; nucleotides not matched to a gene: 11. CDR1 is MNHEY and CDR2 is SVGEGT in the germline V gene. The CDR3 runs 15 residues. CDR3: CASRQDRGDQDEQYF. CDR3 sequence (DNA): TGTGCCAGCAGGCAAGACAGGGGGGATCAAGACGAGCAGTACTTC.

This chain connects TRBV20-1 to TRBJ2-7; TRBD2 might be the D (6 bases). The germline V gene has CDR1 DFQATT and CDR2 SNEGSKA (reference sequence). The CDR3 consists of 14 residues. Trimming removed 0 bases at V and 0 bases at J, with 9 bases between. CDR3 residues: CSARENGGSYEQYF. CDR3 in DNA: TGCAGTGCTAGAGAGAACGGGGGCTCCTACGAGCAGTACTTC.

This chain connects TRBV29-1 to TRBJ2-2; 10 bases line up with TRBD2. The CDR3 loop spans 14 amino acids. Trimming at V came to 6 bases and at J to 1 base, leaving 2 bases not matched to a gene. In germline, CDR1 is SQVTM, CDR2 ANQGSEA. CDR3 sequence (DNA): TGCAGCGTCAGGACTAGCGGGAACACCGGGGAGCTGTTTTTT. This sequence encodes CSVRTSGNTGELFF.

This chain uses TRBV28 with TRBJ1-2; 11 bases map to TRBD1. Trimming at V came to 6 bases and at J to 3 bases, leaving 9 bases not matched to a gene. Germline V gene lookup returns CDR1 MDHEN and CDR2 SYDVKM. CDR3 length: 16 residues. CDR3 loop: CASSYMDRGRDYGYTF. CDR3 DNA sequence: TGTGCCAGCAGCTATATGGACAGGGGGCGAGACTATGGCTACACCTTC.

Concerning this clonotype: The germline gene is not matched at one end of the junction; a read error may be the cause. The J gene is TRBJ2-2, the V gene TRBV2, with D possibly being TRBD1 (6 bases). This CDR3 contains 14 residues. CDR1 and CDR2 from the germline V gene are SNHLY and FYNNEI. CDR3: CASQPGHLTEELFF. In DNA form, the CDR3 reads TGTGCCAGCCAGCCGGGACACCTCACCGAGGAGCTGTTTTTT.

V gene TRBV28 combines with J gene TRBJ1-6, with D perhaps matching TRBD1 (6 bases). Germline-derived CDR1 and CDR2 are MDHEN and SYDVKM. This CDR3 region has 15 residues. V was trimmed by 6 bases and J by 8 bases, leaving 17 bases between them. The CDR3 is CASRPGRGAYSPLHF. CDR3 nucleotides: TGTGCCAGCAGGCCCGGTCGGGGGGCTTATTCACCCCTCCACTTT.

The chain has TRBV7-2 and TRBJ2-3; D possibly corresponds to TRBD2 (5 bases). This CDR3 is 14 amino acids long. Germline assignment: CDR1 SGHTA and CDR2 FQGNSA. Between the trimmed V and J ends, which lost 2 bases and 6 bases, there was a span of 12 bases. The chain's CDR3 is CASSLRGVVDTQYF. The CDR3 DNA reads as TGTGCCAGCAGCTTACGGGGAGTGGTCGATACGCAGTATTTT. The full variable domain, its missing parts supplied by reference TRBV7-2 and TRBJ2-3, is GAGVSQSPSNKVTEKGKDVELRCDPISGHTALYWYRQSLGQGLEFLIYFQGNSAPDKSGLPSDRFSAERTGGSVSTLTIQRTQQEDSAVYLCASSLRGVVDTQYFGPGTRLTVL.

V usage is TRBV12-5 and J usage is TRBJ2-1; 7 positions match TRBD2. CDR3 length: 19 amino acids. V lost 4 bases, J lost 5 bases, and 20 bases stayed unmatched. Germline lookup yields CDR1 LGHNT and CDR2 FRNRAP. Here the CDR3 reads CASGSLLAGRGNENNEQFF. In nucleotides, the CDR3 is TGTGCTAGTGGTTCACTATTGGCAGGGAGGGGTAACGAAAACAATGAGCAGTTCTTC.

The V and J genes are TRBV20-1 and TRBJ1-6; TRBD1 matches 9 bases. The CDR3 covers 14 residues. J gave up 9 bases and V 4 bases, and 7 bases lay outside the gene matches. Looked up from germline, CDR1 is DFQATT and CDR2 is SNEGSKA (reference sequence). The CDR3 spells CSATGQGMFSPLHF. For the CDR3, the DNA is TGCAGTGCTACTGGACAGGGGATGTTTTCACCCCTCCACTTT.

The chain recombines TRBV3-1 with TRBJ2-5; no firm D call. Germline CDR1 LGHDT, CDR2 YNNKEL (reference sequence). V was clipped by 3 bases and J by 1 base, with 6 bases between them. CDR3 size: 13 residues. The CDR3 DNA is TGTGCCAGCAGCCACGGCTTCCAAGAGACCCAGTACTTC. Its protein is CASSHGFQETQYF.

This chain joins TRBV27 and TRBJ2-5; 8 bases match TRBD1. CDR1 is MNHEY and CDR2 is SMNVEV in the germline V gene (reference sequence). V shed 0 bases and J 4 bases; nucleotides not matched to a gene: 7. CDR3 length equals 16 residues. CDR3 loop: CASSLSASRGLETQYF. DNA for the CDR3: TGTGCCAGCAGTTTATCGGCGAGCAGGGGGCTAGAGACCCAGTACTTC.

This clonotype was recorded a few times. This chain uses TRBV28 with TRBJ2-4, with TRBD2 identical over 14 bases. The CDR3 totals 17 residues. Trimming took 5 bases from V and 7 from J; bases not matched to a gene: 10. Germline CDR1 MDHEN, CDR2 SYDVKM. CDR3 sequence (DNA): TGTGCCAGCAGTGCCAGACTAGCGGGAGGGATAAGGAACATTCAGTACTTC. Protein product: CASSARLAGGIRNIQYF. Combining the CDR3 with reference TRBV28 and TRBJ2-4 gives the whole variable domain DVKVTQSSRYLVKRTGEKVFLECVQDMDHENMFWYRQDPGLGLRLIYFSYDVKMKEKGDIPEGYSVSREKKERFSLILESASTNQTSMYLCASSARLAGGIRNIQYFGAGTRLSVL.

CDR3 region: CASSPTGTRFYEQYF. DNA for the CDR3: TGCGCCAGCAGCCCCACCGGGACACGCTTCTACGAGCAGTACTTC. The genes are TRBV5-1 and TRBJ2-7; tentatively, D is TRBD1 (6 bases). Germline lookup yields CDR1 SGHRS and CDR2 YFSETQ. The CDR3 extends over 15 amino acids. The ends were cut back, 4 bases at V and 3 bases at J, with 17 bases in the middle.

This clonotype was seen just once. This chain uses TRBV7-9 with TRBJ1-1; 11 positions agree with TRBD1. Unmatched junction bases numbered 8, after V lost 3 bases and J lost 11 bases. The CDR3 covers 14 residues. Germline CDR1 SEHNR, CDR2 FQNEAQ (reference sequence). CDR3 in DNA: TGTGCCAGCAGCTTGGGGACAGGGGGGCAATCGGCTTTCTTT. As protein: CASSLGTGGQSAFF.